The entry below gives a single T cell receptor beta chain sequence along with its context. The data stem from a study of T cell changes during pregnancy in multiple sclerosis. Measured with immunoSEQ multiplex PCR; TCRdb has only the in-frame clones, and not every one. Seen here are tens of thousands of clones, about 93% observed once, and the top ten hold 0.13% to 0.15%. V gave up 4 bases and J gave up 6 bases; unmatched junction bases: 6. This CDR3 is built from 14 residues. CDR1 and CDR2 from the germline V gene are SQVTM and ANQGSEA. The receptor comes from a female donor with multiple sclerosis, enrolled in a pregnancy study. Specimen: CD4+ T cells from peripheral blood mononuclear cells, collected after pregnancy. The V gene is TRBV29-1, the J gene TRBJ2-4; 10 bases line up with TRBD1. The CDR3 here is CSVADRGQRNIQYF. The DNA of the CDR3 is TGCAGCGTTGCCGACAGGGGGCAGAGAAACATTCAGTACTTC.